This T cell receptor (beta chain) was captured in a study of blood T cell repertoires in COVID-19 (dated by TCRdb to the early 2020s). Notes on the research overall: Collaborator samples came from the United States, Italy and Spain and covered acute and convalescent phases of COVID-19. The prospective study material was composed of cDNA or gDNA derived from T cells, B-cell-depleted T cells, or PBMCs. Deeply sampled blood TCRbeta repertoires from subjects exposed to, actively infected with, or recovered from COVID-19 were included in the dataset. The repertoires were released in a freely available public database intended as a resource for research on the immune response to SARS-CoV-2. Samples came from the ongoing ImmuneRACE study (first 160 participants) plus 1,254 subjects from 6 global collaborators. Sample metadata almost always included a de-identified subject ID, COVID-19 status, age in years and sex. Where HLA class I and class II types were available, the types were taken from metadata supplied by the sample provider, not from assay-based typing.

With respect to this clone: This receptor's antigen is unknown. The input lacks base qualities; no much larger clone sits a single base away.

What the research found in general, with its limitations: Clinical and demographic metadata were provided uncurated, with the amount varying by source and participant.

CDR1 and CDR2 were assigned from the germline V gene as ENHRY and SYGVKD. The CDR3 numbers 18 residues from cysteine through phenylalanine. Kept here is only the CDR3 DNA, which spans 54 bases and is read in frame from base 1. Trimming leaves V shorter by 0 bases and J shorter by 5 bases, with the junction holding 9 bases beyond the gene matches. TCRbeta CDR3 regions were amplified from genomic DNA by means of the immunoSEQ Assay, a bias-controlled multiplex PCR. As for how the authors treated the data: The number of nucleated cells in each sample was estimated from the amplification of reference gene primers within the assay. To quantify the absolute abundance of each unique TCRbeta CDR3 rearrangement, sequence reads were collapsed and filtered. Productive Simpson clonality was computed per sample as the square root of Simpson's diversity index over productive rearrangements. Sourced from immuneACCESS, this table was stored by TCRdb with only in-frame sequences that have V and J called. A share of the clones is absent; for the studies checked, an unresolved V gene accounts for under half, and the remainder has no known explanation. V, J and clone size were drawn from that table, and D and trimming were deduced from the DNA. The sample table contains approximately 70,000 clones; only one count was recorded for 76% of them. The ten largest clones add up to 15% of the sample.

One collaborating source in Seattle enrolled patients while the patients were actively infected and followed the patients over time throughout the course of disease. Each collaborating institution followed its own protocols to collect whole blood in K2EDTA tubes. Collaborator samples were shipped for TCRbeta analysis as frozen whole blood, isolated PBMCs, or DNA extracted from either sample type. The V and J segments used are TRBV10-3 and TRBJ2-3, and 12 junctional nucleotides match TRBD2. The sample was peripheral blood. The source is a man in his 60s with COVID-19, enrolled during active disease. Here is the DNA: TGTGCCATCAGTGAGTCCCGCGAGCTAGCGGGAGGGCAAGATACGCAGTATTTT. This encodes CAISESRELAGGQDTQYF.